The source of this TCR beta chain is a study of beta chain features in type 1 diabetes. Study at large: Sorted cell examination encompassed about 110,000,000 cells across all samples.

Expressed TCRB transcripts were sequenced, since all the RNA that had been isolated was reverse transcribed. The table came from immunoSEQ multiplex PCR; TCRdb's copy has only in-frame clones and leaves some out. The sample contains 38,000 or so clones, around 60% of which appear only once. On average, the one heparinised blood draw given by each donor was about 100 mL. Every sorted population was more than 98% pure. The germline V and J ends were trimmed by 3 bases and 7 bases, with 11 bases remaining between them. The CDR3 has 12 residues. Germline assignment: CDR1 SGHNT and CDR2 YYREEE (reference sequence).

Sequencing was carried out using Tregs from blood. The TCR sequence derives from a woman aged 25 to 39 in good health. This chain connects TRBV5-4 to TRBJ2-7; maybe TRBD2 (5 bases). The CDR3 reads CASSSTQREQYF. The CDR3 nucleotides are TGTGCCAGCAGCTCCACCCAGCGGGAGCAGTACTTC. Full variable domain (outside the CDR3, taken from reference TRBV5-4 and TRBJ2-7): ETGVTQSPTHLIKTRGQQVTLRCSSQSGHNTVSWYQQALGQGPQFIFQYYREEENGRGNFPPRFSGLQFPNYSSELNVNALELDDSALYLCASSSTQREQYFGPGTRLTVT.